The 13 T cell receptor beta chains in this list originate from one sample, sequenced in a study of cytomegalovirus exposure and HLA in healthy donors. Amplification used 60 Vbeta primers and 13 Jbeta primers. Sequencing used immunoSEQ multiplex PCR; TCRdb keeps in-frame clones, though not all of them. Here the sample spans about 180,000 clones, over 60% being singletons. The sequenced sample was PBMCs. These TCRs come from a man aged 18 to 35 in good health and CMV-seronegative.

The chain links TRBV9 to TRBJ1-5, with 8 bases that match TRBD1. Germline CDR1 reads SGDLS; CDR2 reads YYNGEE. V shed 3 bases and J 2 bases; nucleotides not matched to a gene: 1. The CDR3 covers 14 residues. DNA of the CDR3: TGTGCCAGCAGCGCACAGGGGGGCAATCAGCCCCAGCATTTT. Amino acids: CASSAQGGNQPQHF.

The chain is built from TRBV13 and TRBJ2-7; TRBD1 aligns across 8 bases. Germline V gene data show CDR1 as PRHDT and CDR2 as FYEKMQ (reference sequence). The CDR3 runs to 13 residues. V trimming: 6 bases; J trimming: 4 bases; junction bases outside the gene matches: 5. CDR3 nucleotide sequence: TGTGCCAGCAGAGGACAGGGAAGATACGAGCAGTACTTC. It is translated as CASRGQGRYEQYF. Looking up the rest from reference TRBV13 and TRBJ2-7 gives the full variable domain: AAGVIQSPRHLIKEKRETATLKCYPIPRHDTVYWYQQGPGQDPQFLISFYEKMQSDKGSIPDRFSAQQFSDYHSELNMSSLELGDSALYFCASRGQGRYEQYFGPGTRLTVT.

In its sample, this clone was seen a few times. This chain uses TRBV7-6 with TRBJ1-4; D ambiguous. The CDR3 consists of 16 residues. V shed 0 bases and J shed 3 bases, with 11 bases lying between them. In germline, CDR1 is SGHVS, CDR2 FNYEAQ. The CDR3 loop reads CASSLAVTRANEKLFF. CDR3 bases: TGTGCCAGCAGCTTAGCAGTGACGAGGGCTAATGAAAAACTGTTTTTT.

The chain carries TRBV19 and TRBJ2-2, with TRBD2 matching 7 bases. Germline CDR1 LNHDA, CDR2 SQIVND (reference sequence). The CDR3 has 13 amino acids. The trim removed 7 bases at V and 9 bases at J, leaving 8 bases unmatched. CDR3 nucleotide sequence: TGTGCCAGTAAAGAAGCGGGAAGGAGGGAGCTGTTTTTT. Its protein is CASKEAGRRELFF. The variable domain in full, completed from reference TRBV19 and TRBJ2-2, reads DGGITQSPKYLFRKEGQNVTLSCEQNLNHDAMYWYRQDPGQGLRLIYYSQIVNDFQKGDIAEGYSVSREKKESFPLTVTSAQKNPTAFYLCASKEAGRRELFFGEGSRLTVL.

This rearrangement joins TRBV13 to TRBJ2-5; 10 bases map to TRBD2. The CDR3 has 15 amino acids. Germline-derived CDR1 and CDR2 are PRHDT and FYEKMQ (reference sequence). V shed 6 bases and J 5 bases; nucleotides not matched to a gene: 9. The CDR3 sequence: CASSQAGGLRETQYF. CDR3 nucleotides: TGTGCCAGCAGTCAAGCGGGGGGGCTTAGGGAGACCCAGTACTTC.

The chain is built from TRBV10-3 and TRBJ2-5, with D possibly matching TRBD1 (5 bases). V lost 3 bases to trimming and J lost 1 base, with 15 bases between them. The CDR3 consists of 16 residues. Germline values: CDR1 ENHRY, CDR2 SYGVKD. CDR3 bases: TGTGCCATCAGTGACCCTAAGACAGCCACCCAAGAGACCCAGTACTTC. Encoded protein: CAISDPKTATQETQYF.

The V gene is TRBV5-1, the J gene TRBJ2-5; the match to TRBD1 covers 8 bases. V shed 3 bases, J shed 4 bases, and the junction held 2 bases outside the gene matches. Germline V gives CDR1 SGHRS, CDR2 YFSETQ. The CDR3 length is 13 residues. The CDR3 sequence is CASSSGQGETQYF. CDR3 nucleotides: TGCGCCAGCAGCTCAGGACAGGGAGAGACCCAGTACTTC.

This chain connects TRBV19 to TRBJ1-2; D gene uncertain. The CDR3 length is 16 residues. Germline loops: CDR1 LNHDA, CDR2 SQIVND (reference sequence). V gave up 7 bases and J gave up 4 bases, with 22 bases separating them. This chain's CDR3 is CASTVAGGPLVYGYTF. CDR3 nucleotide sequence: TGTGCCAGTACAGTAGCCGGAGGGCCTCTGGTCTATGGCTACACCTTC.

This rearrangement joins TRBV11-3 to TRBJ1-1; no clear D gene. V lost 1 base and J 2 bases, leaving 8 bases between the germline ends. Germline V lookup: CDR1 SGHNT, CDR2 YENEEA. The CDR3 loop spans 14 amino acids. The CDR3 DNA follows: TGTGCCAGCAGCTTAGGTGGACTCAACACTGAAGCTTTCTTT. Translating gives CASSLGGLNTEAFF.

The genes are TRBV20-1 and TRBJ2-5, with TRBD1 identical over 8 bases. TRBJ2-7 matches the DNA end more closely, so the J call is doubtful. CDR1 is DFQATT and CDR2 is SNEGSKA in the germline V gene (reference sequence). The CDR3 totals 11 residues. In DNA, the CDR3 is TGCAGTGCTAGACAGGGGGCCGAGCAGTACTTC. It translates to CSARQGAEQYF.

The chain combines TRBV9 with TRBJ2-7, with D possibly TRBD1 on 6 matching bases. Per the germline V gene, CDR1 is SGDLS and CDR2 is YYNGEE. The CDR3 runs 14 residues. The V end lost 2 bases, the J end lost 1 base, and 10 bases lay between the germline ends. The CDR3 DNA reads TGTGCCAGCAGCGTCGACAGGCGATCCTACGAGCAGTACTTC. Its translation: CASSVDRRSYEQYF.

This clone was counted only a few times. This chain connects TRBV6-1 to TRBJ1-2, with 9 bases aligning to TRBD1. The CDR3 totals 15 residues. CDR1 and CDR2 from the germline V gene are MNHNS and SASEGT. V shed 2 bases and J 10 bases; nucleotides not matched to a gene: 11. The CDR3 here is CASSERDRVSIDYTF. The CDR3 DNA is TGTGCCAGCAGTGAAAGGGACAGGGTGTCCATTGACTACACCTTC.

This clone has just one count. V and J are TRBV9 and TRBJ2-7; maybe TRBD1 (5 bases). Deletions cut 0 bases from V and 2 bases from J, with 9 bases between. This CDR3 is 14 amino acids long. Germline lookup yields CDR1 SGDLS and CDR2 YYNGEE. The CDR3, as DNA: TGTGCCAGCAGCGTAGGGACACTAACCTACGAGCAGTACTTC. It yields the protein CASSVGTLTYEQYF.